Presented here are 12 T cell receptor beta chains from one specimen sequenced in a study of Graves' ophthalmopathy and Graves' hyperthyroidism. RNA transcripts provided the template for amplifying TCR beta CDR3 regions. The library came from an HTBI-primed first-round RT-PCR and a second-round multiplex PCR. MiXCR, applied by TCRdb to the multiplex PCR reads, yields one record per CDR3 protein. Among a few hundred thousand distinct CDR3 sequences listed, around 17% were seen once. Specimen: peripheral blood. Receptor source: a woman aged 18-29 years with Graves' ophthalmopathy.

In its sample, this clonotype was seen many times. This chain uses TRBV15 with TRBJ2-5, with D unclear. V shed 3 bases and J shed 5 bases, with 10 bases lying between them. Germline CDR1 reads LNHNV; CDR2 reads YYDKDF (reference sequence). The CDR3 length is 13 residues. As DNA, the CDR3 is TGTGCCACCAGCAGTAGTCCGGATGAGACCCAGTACTTC. Translating it yields CATSSSPDETQYF.

This clonotype was detected many times. The rearrangement joins TRBV11-3 to TRBJ2-7; the D gene is possibly TRBD1 (5 bases). The CDR3 is 14 residues long. Between the trimmed V and J ends, which lost 0 bases and 4 bases, there was a span of 10 bases. Germline V lookup: CDR1 SGHNT, CDR2 YENEEA. The CDR3 sequence: CASSLDAREYEQYF. The DNA for the CDR3 is TGTGCCAGCAGCTTAGACGCCAGGGAATACGAGCAGTACTTC. Full variable domain (outside the CDR3, taken from reference TRBV11-3 and TRBJ2-7): EAGVVQSPRYKIIEKKQPVAFWCNPISGHNTLYWYLQNLGQGPELLIRYENEEAVDDSQLPKDRFSAERLKGVDSTLKIQPAELGDSAVYLCASSLDAREYEQYFGPGTRLTVT.

This clonotype appeared many times. V gene TRBV12-3 or TRBV12-4 combines with J gene TRBJ2-5, with D perhaps TRBD1 or TRBD2 (5 bases each). There are 15 residues in the CDR3. Between the trimmed V and J ends, which lost 3 bases and 0 bases, there was a span of 11 bases. The CDR3 is CASSLNWGYQETQYF. In DNA form, the CDR3 reads TGTGCCAGCAGTTTGAATTGGGGGTACCAAGAGACCCAGTACTTC.

This clonotype was seen at least ten times. The chain employs TRBV28 and TRBJ2-4; no clear D. V was trimmed by 5 bases and J by 1 base, leaving 15 bases between them. Germline lookup yields CDR1 MDHEN and CDR2 SYDVKM. The CDR3 is 16 amino acids. The CDR3 protein is CASSPNSVVAKNIQYF. The CDR3, as DNA: TGTGCCAGCAGTCCCAACTCGGTCGTTGCCAAAAACATTCAGTACTTC.

In this sample, this clonotype turned up many times. The rearrangement uses TRBV7-8 and TRBJ1-5; the D is unclear. Germline V lookup: CDR1 SGHVS, CDR2 FQNEAQ. Trimming cost V 3 bases and J 8 bases, with 11 bases left between them. The CDR3 loop spans 13 amino acids. CDR3 loop: CASSFGQREPQHF. The CDR3 DNA sequence: TGTGCCAGCAGCTTCGGCCAGCGGGAGCCCCAGCATTTT.

The V gene is TRBV6-2 or TRBV6-3, the J gene TRBJ1-5, with D tentatively TRBD1 (6 bases). Trimming removed 6 bases from V and 8 bases from J, with 11 bases in between. The length of the CDR3 is 12 residues. Per germline, CDR1 MNHEY and CDR2 SVGEGT. The CDR3 region is CASRPGAEPQHF. The CDR3 region has the DNA TGTGCCAGCAGACCGGGGGCTGAGCCCCAGCATTTT.

This clonotype was found many times. The chain recombines TRBV5-1 with TRBJ2-7; no clear D gene. Germline-derived CDR1 and CDR2 are SGHRS and YFSETQ. V was trimmed by 0 bases and J by 4 bases, leaving 11 bases between them. The CDR3 consists of 14 residues. The CDR3 region has the DNA TGCGCCAGCAGCTTGGGCCTAGATGGGTACGAGCAGTACTTC. It encodes CASSLGLDGYEQYF.

This clonotype occurred many times. The rearrangement links TRBV18 to TRBJ1-6, with D perhaps matching TRBD1 (5 bases). CDR1 is KGHSH and CDR2 is LQKENI in the germline V gene. The germline V and J ends were trimmed by 5 bases and 7 bases, with 21 bases remaining between them. The CDR3 runs 17 residues. The CDR3 nucleotides read TGTGCCAGCTCATCCCCGTCCGGGACGAAACTAAATTCACCCCTCCACTTT. Protein: CASSSPSGTKLNSPLHF.

This clonotype has ten or more counts. The J gene is TRBJ1-5, the V gene TRBV20-1, with 9 bases aligning to TRBD1. V lost 4 bases, J lost 7 bases, and 11 bases stayed unmatched. Germline V gene lookup returns CDR1 DFQATT and CDR2 SNEGSKA (reference sequence). The CDR3 is made up of 15 amino acids. The CDR3 sequence: CSANPPGQGYQPQHF. CDR3 nucleotide sequence: TGCAGTGCTAACCCCCCGGGACAGGGTTACCAGCCCCAGCATTTT.

The chain has TRBV15 and TRBJ1-1, with 8 bases identical to TRBD1. CDR1 is LNHNV, CDR2 YYDKDF, per germline (reference sequence). The CDR3 extends over 16 amino acids. Germline trimming cut 0 bases from V and 5 bases from J; bases unmatched to any gene: 8. CDR3 region: CATSRDRRQGYTEAFF. CDR3 in DNA: TGTGCCACCAGCAGAGATCGGAGACAGGGGTATACTGAAGCTTTCTTT. Together with reference TRBV15 and TRBJ1-1, the CDR3 gives the full variable domain: DAMVIQNPRYQVTQFGKPVTLSCSQTLNHNVMYWYQQKSSQAPKLLFHYYDKDFNNEADTPDNFQSRRPNTSFCFLDIRSPGLGDTAMYLCATSRDRRQGYTEAFFGQGTRLTVV.

This clonotype has a count of ten or more. The V and J genes are TRBV7-9 and TRBJ1-1; a possible D gene is TRBD1 (6 bases). V shed 3 bases and J shed 1 base, with 12 bases lying between them. The length of the CDR3 is 15 residues. Germline loops: CDR1 SEHNR, CDR2 FQNEAQ (reference sequence). The CDR3 DNA sequence: TGTGCCAGCAGCTTGTTTAGGGGGAGGAACACTGAAGCTTTCTTT. This translates into CASSLFRGRNTEAFF. The full variable domain, its missing parts supplied by reference TRBV7-9 and TRBJ1-1, is DTGVSQNPRHKITKRGQNVTFRCDPISEHNRLYWYRQTLGQGPEFLTYFQNEAQLEKSRLLSDRFSAERPKGSFSTLEIQRTEQGDSAMYLCASSLFRGRNTEAFFGQGTRLTVV.

This clonotype was observed many times. The chain's CDR3 is CASKELSEIGELFF. The CDR3 DNA is TGTGCCAGCAAAGAACTCAGCGAGATTGGGGAGCTGTTTTTT. The gene calls are TRBV28 and TRBJ2-2, with D unclear. This CDR3 has 14 amino acids. V lost 7 bases to trimming and J lost 8 bases, with 17 bases between them. Germline assignment: CDR1 MDHEN and CDR2 SYDVKM.